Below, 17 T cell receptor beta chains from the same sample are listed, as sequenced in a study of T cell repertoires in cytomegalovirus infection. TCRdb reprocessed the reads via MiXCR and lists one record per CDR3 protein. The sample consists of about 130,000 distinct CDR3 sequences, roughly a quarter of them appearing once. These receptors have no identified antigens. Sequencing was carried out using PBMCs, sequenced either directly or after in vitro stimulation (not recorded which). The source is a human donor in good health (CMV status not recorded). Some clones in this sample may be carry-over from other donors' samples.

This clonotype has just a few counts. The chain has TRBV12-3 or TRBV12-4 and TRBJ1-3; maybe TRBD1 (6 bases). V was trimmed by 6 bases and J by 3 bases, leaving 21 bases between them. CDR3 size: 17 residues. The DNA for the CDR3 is TGTGCCAGCAGCTTGCAAGGGGGGCGTCTCTTTGGAAACACCATATATTTT. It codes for CASSLQGGRLFGNTIYF.

DNA of the CDR3: TGTGCCAGCAGCTCGTGGGACAGATCGGGATACGAGCAGTACTTC. Translated, it gives CASSSWDRSGYEQYF. The chain uses TRBV7-2 and TRBJ2-7; 7 bases fit TRBD1. V trimming: 4 bases; J trimming: 4 bases; junction bases outside the gene matches: 10. The CDR3 consists of 15 residues. Germline V gene sequence: CDR1 SGHTA, CDR2 FQGNSA.

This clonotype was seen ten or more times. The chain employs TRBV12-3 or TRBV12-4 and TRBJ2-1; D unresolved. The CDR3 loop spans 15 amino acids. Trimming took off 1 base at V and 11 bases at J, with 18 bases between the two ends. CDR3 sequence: CASSLVNVVQDKQFF. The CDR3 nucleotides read TGTGCCAGCAGTTTAGTCAACGTAGTCCAAGATAAGCAGTTCTTC.

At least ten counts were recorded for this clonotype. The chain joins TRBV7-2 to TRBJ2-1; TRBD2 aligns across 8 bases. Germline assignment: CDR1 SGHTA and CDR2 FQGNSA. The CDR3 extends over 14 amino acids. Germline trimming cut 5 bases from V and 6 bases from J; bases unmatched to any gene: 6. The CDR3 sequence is CASSPRTSINEQFF. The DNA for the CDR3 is TGTGCCAGCAGCCCACGGACTAGCATCAATGAGCAGTTCTTC.

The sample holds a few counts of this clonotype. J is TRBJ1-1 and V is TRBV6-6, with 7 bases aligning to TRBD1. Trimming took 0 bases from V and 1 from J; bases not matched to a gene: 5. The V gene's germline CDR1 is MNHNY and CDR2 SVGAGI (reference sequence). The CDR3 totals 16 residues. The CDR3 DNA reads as TGTGCCAGCAGTTACTCACAGGGGATCGGGAACACTGAAGCTTTCTTT. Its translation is CASSYSQGIGNTEAFF.

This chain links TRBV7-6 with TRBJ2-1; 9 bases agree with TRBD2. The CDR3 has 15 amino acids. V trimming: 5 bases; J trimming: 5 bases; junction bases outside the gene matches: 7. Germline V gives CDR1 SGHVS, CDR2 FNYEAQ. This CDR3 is CASSPGLAFHNEQFF. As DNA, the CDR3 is TGTGCCAGCAGCCCGGGACTAGCTTTCCACAATGAGCAGTTCTTC.

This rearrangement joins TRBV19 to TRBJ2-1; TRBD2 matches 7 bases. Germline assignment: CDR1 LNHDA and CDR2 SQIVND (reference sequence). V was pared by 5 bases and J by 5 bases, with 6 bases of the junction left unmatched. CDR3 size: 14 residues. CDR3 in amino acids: CASSARGDHNEQFF. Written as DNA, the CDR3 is TGTGCCAGTAGTGCCCGGGGGGATCACAATGAGCAGTTCTTC.

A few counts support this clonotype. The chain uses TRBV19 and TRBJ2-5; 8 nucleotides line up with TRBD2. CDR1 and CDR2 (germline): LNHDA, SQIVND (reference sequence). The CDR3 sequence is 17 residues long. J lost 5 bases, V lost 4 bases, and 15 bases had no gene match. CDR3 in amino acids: CASSRGGLASRGETQYF. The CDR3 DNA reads TGTGCCAGTAGTAGAGGTGGACTAGCAAGTCGTGGGGAGACCCAGTACTTC.

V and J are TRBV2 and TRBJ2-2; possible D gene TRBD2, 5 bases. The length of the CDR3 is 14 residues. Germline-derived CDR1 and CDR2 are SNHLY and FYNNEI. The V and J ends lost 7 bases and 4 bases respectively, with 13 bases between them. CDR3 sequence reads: CASIAPYGTGELFF. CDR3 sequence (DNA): TGTGCCAGCATAGCGCCTTACGGCACCGGGGAGCTGTTTTTT. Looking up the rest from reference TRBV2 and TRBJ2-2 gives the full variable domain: EPEVTQTPSHQVTQMGQEVILRCVPISNHLYFYWYRQILGQKVEFLVSFYNNEISEKSEIFDDQFSVERPDGSNFTLKIRSTKLEDSAMYFCASIAPYGTGELFFGEGSRLTVL.

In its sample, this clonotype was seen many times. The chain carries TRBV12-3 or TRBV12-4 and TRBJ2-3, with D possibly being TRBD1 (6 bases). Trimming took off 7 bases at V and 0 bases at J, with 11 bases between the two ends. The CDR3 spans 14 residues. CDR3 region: CASTPGHSTDTQYF. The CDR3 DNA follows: TGTGCCAGCACCCCGGGACACAGCACAGATACGCAGTATTTT.

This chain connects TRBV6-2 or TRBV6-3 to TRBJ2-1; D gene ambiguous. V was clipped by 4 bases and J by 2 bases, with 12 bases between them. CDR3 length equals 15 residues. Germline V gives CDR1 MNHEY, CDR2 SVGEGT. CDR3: CASSSSILTYNEQFF. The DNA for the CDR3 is TGTGCCAGCAGTTCCTCCATCTTGACCTACAATGAGCAGTTCTTC.

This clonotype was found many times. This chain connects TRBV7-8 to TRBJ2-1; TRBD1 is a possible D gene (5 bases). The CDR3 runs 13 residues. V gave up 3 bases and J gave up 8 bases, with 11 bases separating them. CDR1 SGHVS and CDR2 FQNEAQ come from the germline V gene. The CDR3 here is CASSFSKGYEQFF. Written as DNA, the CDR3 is TGTGCCAGCAGCTTCTCTAAGGGGTATGAGCAGTTCTTC. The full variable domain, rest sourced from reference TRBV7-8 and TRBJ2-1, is GAGVSQSPRYKVAKRGQDVALRCDPISGHVSLFWYQQALGQGPEFLTYFQNEAQLDKSGLPSDRFFAERPEGSVSTLKIQRTQQEDSAVYLCASSFSKGYEQFFGPGTRLTVL.

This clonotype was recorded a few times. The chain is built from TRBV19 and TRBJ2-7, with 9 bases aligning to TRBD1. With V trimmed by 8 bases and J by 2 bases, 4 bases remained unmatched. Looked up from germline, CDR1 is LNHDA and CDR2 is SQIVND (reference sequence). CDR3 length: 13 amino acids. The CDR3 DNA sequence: TGTGCCAGTTTGGACAGGGGTCCCTACGAGCAGTACTTC. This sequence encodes CASLDRGPYEQYF.

The CDR3 region is CASSPRGGSWSYNEQFF. The CDR3 nucleotides are TGTGCCAGCAGCCCTAGGGGCGGGAGTTGGTCCTACAATGAGCAGTTCTTC. This chain joins TRBV5-6 and TRBJ2-1; 7 positions agree with TRBD2. Germline values: CDR1 SGHDT, CDR2 YYEEEE. This CDR3 has 17 amino acids. Trimming removed 4 bases from V and 1 base from J; junction bases left unmatched: 11.

The DNA for the CDR3 is TGTGCCAGTAGCAGTGTCCAGACTTTAAATCAGCCCCAGCATTTT. Translation gives CASSSVQTLNQPQHF. This chain joins TRBV19 and TRBJ1-5; no firm D call. V lost 6 bases to trimming and J lost 4 bases, with 16 bases between them. CDR1 is LNHDA, CDR2 SQIVND, per germline (reference sequence). This CDR3 is built from 15 residues.

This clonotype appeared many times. The CDR3 DNA sequence: TGTGCCAGCAGCCTGAGACTAGCGGGATACGAGCAGTACGTC. Encoded protein: CASSLRLAGYEQYV. The chain joins TRBV5-5 to TRBJ2-7, with TRBD2 identical over 11 bases. CDR1 and CDR2 (germline): SGHKS, YYEKEE (reference sequence). V was pared by 4 bases and J by 4 bases, with 4 bases of the junction left unmatched. The CDR3 runs 14 residues.

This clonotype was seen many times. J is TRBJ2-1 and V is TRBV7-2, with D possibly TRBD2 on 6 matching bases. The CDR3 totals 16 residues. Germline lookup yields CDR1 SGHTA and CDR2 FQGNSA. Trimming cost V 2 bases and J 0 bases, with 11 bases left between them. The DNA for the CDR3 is TGTGCCAGCAGCTTAACCCGGACTACCTCCTACAATGAGCAGTTCTTC. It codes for CASSLTRTTSYNEQFF.